Listed below are T cell receptor beta chains from one sample, sequenced in a study of blood T cell repertoires in COVID-19. Sequenced by immunoSEQ multiplex PCR; TCRdb stores in-frame clones only, minus some. The sample lists about 52,000 clones, about four fifths occurring once. Sequences were obtained from peripheral blood. The source of these receptors is an elderly man with COVID-19, enrolled during active disease. Each CDR3 is given with its conserved first and last residue. D genes are given only for firm matches. Part of the rows lack a size; the others show once, few, many or a class for expanded clones.

v_gene: TRBV2
abundance: NA
d_gene: TRBD1
j_gene: TRBJ1-5
CDR3aa: CASSADRVAQPQHF
CDR3nt: TGTGCCAGCAGTGCGGACAGGGTGGCTCAGCCCCAGCATTTT

v_gene: TRBV3-1/TRBV3-2
abundance: few
d_gene: TRBD1
j_gene: TRBJ1-3
CDR3aa: CASRPGTGGSGGNTIYF
CDR3nt: TGTGCCAGCAGACCCGGGACAGGGGGCTCGGGCGGAAACACCATATATTTT

v_gene: TRBV24-1
abundance: NA
d_gene: TRBD1
j_gene: TRBJ2-2
CDR3aa: CATSDSPGQPAAGELFF
CDR3nt: TGTGCCACCAGTGATTCCCCGGGACAGCCTGCGGCCGGGGAGCTGTTTTTT

v_gene: TRBV18
abundance: NA
d_gene: TRBD1
j_gene: TRBJ1-1
CDR3aa: CASSPGAGGGPNTEAFF
CDR3nt: TGTGCCAGCTCACCGGGGGCAGGGGGTGGGCCGAACACTGAAGCTTTCTTT

v_gene: TRBV2
abundance: few
d_gene: TRBD2
j_gene: TRBJ2-5
CDR3aa: CASIRGGQETQYF
CDR3nt: TGTGCCAGCATCCGGGGGGGCCAAGAGACCCAGTACTTC

v_gene: TRBV6-1
abundance: NA
d_gene: NA
j_gene: TRBJ1-1
CDR3aa: CASSDQENTEAFF
CDR3nt: TGTGCCAGCAGTGATCAGGAGAACACTGAAGCTTTCTTT

v_gene: TRBV29-1
abundance: NA
d_gene: NA
j_gene: TRBJ2-1
CDR3aa: CSVAGVNEQFF
CDR3nt: TGCAGCGTTGCAGGGGTCAATGAGCAGTTCTTC

v_gene: TRBV5-4
abundance: NA
d_gene: TRBD2
j_gene: TRBJ2-1
CDR3aa: CASTRAGGRSEQFF
CDR3nt: TGTGCCAGCACCCGAGCGGGAGGGCGGAGTGAGCAGTTCTTC

v_gene: TRBV7-2
abundance: once
d_gene: NA
j_gene: TRBJ1-5
CDR3aa: CASSSPGGQGQPQHF
CDR3nt: TGTGCCAGCAGCTCCCCGGGAGGGCAGGGTCAGCCCCAGCATTTT

v_gene: TRBV4-2
abundance: NA
d_gene: NA
j_gene: TRBJ2-5
CDR3aa: CASSQVLAQETQYF
CDR3nt: TGTGCCAGCAGCCAAGTACTAGCCCAAGAGACCCAGTACTTC

v_gene: TRBV6-5
abundance: NA
d_gene: NA
j_gene: TRBJ2-1
CDR3aa: CASTGLADNEQFF
CDR3nt: TGTGCCAGCACCGGGCTAGCCGACAATGAGCAGTTCTTC

v_gene: TRBV7-2
abundance: few
d_gene: NA
j_gene: TRBJ1-5
CDR3aa: CASSSQGSQPQHF
CDR3nt: TGTGCCAGCAGCTCACAGGGCTCTCAGCCCCAGCATTTT

v_gene: TRBV6-6
abundance: NA
d_gene: NA
j_gene: TRBJ1-6
CDR3aa: CATVAGDNSPLHF
CDR3nt: TGTGCCACCGTCGCAGGGGATAATTCACCCCTCCACTTT

v_gene: TRBV5-6
abundance: NA
d_gene: NA
j_gene: TRBJ2-7
CDR3aa: CASSSLVSEQYF
CDR3nt: TGTGCCAGCAGCTCCCTTGTCTCCGAGCAGTACTTC

v_gene: TRBV7-9
abundance: NA
d_gene: TRBD1
j_gene: TRBJ1-1
CDR3aa: CASSRGTGFTTEAFF
CDR3nt: TGTGCCAGCAGCCGAGGGACAGGCTTTACCACTGAAGCTTTCTTT

v_gene: TRBV6-5
abundance: NA
d_gene: NA
j_gene: TRBJ1-5
CDR3aa: CASSSQGPNQPQHF
CDR3nt: TGTGCCAGCAGTTCTCAGGGCCCTAATCAGCCCCAGCATTTT

v_gene: TRBV9
abundance: NA
d_gene: NA
j_gene: TRBJ2-1
CDR3aa: CASSVKGAEAYNEQFF
CDR3nt: TGTGCCAGCAGCGTAAAAGGGGCTGAAGCCTACAATGAGCAGTTCTTC

v_gene: TRBV5-1
abundance: NA
d_gene: TRBD2
j_gene: TRBJ2-3
CDR3aa: CASSPGGDSLTDTQYF
CDR3nt: TGCGCCAGCAGCCCGGGGGGGGACTCCCTCACAGATACGCAGTATTTT

v_gene: TRBV11-3
abundance: NA
d_gene: TRBD2
j_gene: TRBJ2-1
CDR3aa: CASSFRTSGKNEQFF
CDR3nt: TGTGCCAGCAGCTTCCGGACTAGCGGGAAAAATGAGCAGTTCTTC

v_gene: TRBV7-3
abundance: NA
d_gene: NA
j_gene: TRBJ2-2
CDR3aa: CASSLLSTGSTGELFF
CDR3nt: TGTGCCAGCAGCTTATTATCTACAGGATCCACCGGGGAGCTGTTTTTT

v_gene: TRBV5-6
abundance: NA
d_gene: NA
j_gene: TRBJ1-1
CDR3aa: CASSFRANTEAFF
CDR3nt: TGTGCCAGCAGCTTCAGGGCTAACACTGAAGCTTTCTTT

v_gene: TRBV18
abundance: few
d_gene: NA
j_gene: TRBJ1-1
CDR3aa: CASSPQSGTEAFF
CDR3nt: TGTGCCAGCTCACCACAGAGTGGCACTGAAGCTTTCTTT

v_gene: TRBV7-8
abundance: NA
d_gene: NA
j_gene: TRBJ2-1
CDR3aa: CASSLGGTPLYNEQFF
CDR3nt: TGTGCCAGCAGCTTAGGAGGGACACCGCTTTACAATGAGCAGTTCTTC

v_gene: TRBV14
abundance: NA
d_gene: NA
j_gene: TRBJ1-4
CDR3aa: CASSQDQGGEKLFF
CDR3nt: TGTGCCAGCAGCCAAGATCAGGGAGGCGAAAAACTGTTTTTT

v_gene: TRBV7-3
abundance: NA
d_gene: TRBD1
j_gene: TRBJ2-5
CDR3aa: CASSRTGMEETQYF
CDR3nt: TGTGCCAGCAGCAGGACAGGGATGGAAGAGACCCAGTACTTC

v_gene: TRBV10-1
abundance: few
d_gene: NA
j_gene: TRBJ2-1
CDR3aa: CASSESMGEYNEQFF
CDR3nt: TGCGCCAGCAGTGAGTCTATGGGCGAATACAATGAGCAGTTCTTC

v_gene: TRBV14
abundance: NA
d_gene: TRBD2
j_gene: TRBJ2-1
CDR3aa: CASSLGLALNEQFF
CDR3nt: TGTGCCAGCAGCCTCGGACTAGCTTTAAATGAGCAGTTCTTC

v_gene: TRBV7-2
abundance: NA
d_gene: TRBD1
j_gene: TRBJ1-1
CDR3aa: CASSLQGTNTEAFF
CDR3nt: TGTGCCAGCAGCCTACAGGGGACGAACACTGAAGCTTTCTTT

v_gene: TRBV29-1
abundance: NA
d_gene: TRBD1
j_gene: TRBJ1-4
CDR3aa: CSVGTGTGVSTNEKLFF
CDR3nt: TGCAGCGTTGGGACGGGGACAGGGGTATCCACTAATGAAAAACTGTTTTTT

v_gene: TRBV6-6
abundance: NA
d_gene: NA
j_gene: TRBJ2-7
CDR3aa: CAIRQGGSYEQYF
CDR3nt: TGTGCCATTCGGCAGGGTGGGTCCTACGAGCAGTACTTC